This T cell receptor (beta chain) was documented in a study of blood T cells in healthy people across ages. Total RNA, at least 5 micrograms per sample, came from PBMCs. This clonotype has only one observation. Its antigen is unidentified. It was with a sample-barcoded 5' primer and a J-beta primer mix that a second PCR of roughly 7 to 12 cycles was run. TCRdb processed the 5' RACE reads anew with MiXCR; each CDR3 protein has one entry. Here the sample spans around 1,600,000 distinct CDR3 sequences, under 55% being singletons. Broader study findings: Researchers judged that diversity estimates from one million T cells fell short of true values. Age showed a roughly linear inverse relationship with TCR beta diversity per million T cells.

In germline, CDR1 is KGHSH, CDR2 LQKENI. This CDR3 spans 14 amino acids. The V end lost 5 bases, the J end lost 0 bases, and 10 bases lay between the germline ends. Input material: blood. The V call is TRBV18, the J call TRBJ2-5; D is unclear. The clonotype originates from a woman under 30 in good health. Here the CDR3 DNA reads TGTGCCAGCTCATCCTCGGCAGACCAAGAGACCCAGTACTTC. Its protein is CASSSSADQETQYF.